This T cell receptor beta chain was identified in a study of shared clonotypes between healthy human individuals. Authors' analysis steps: Filtering differed because ImmunoSEQ produced junction-only sequences that carried no quality scores. Sequenced by immunoSEQ multiplex PCR; TCRdb stores in-frame clones only, minus some. From that table come the V and J calls and clone size; the DNA was used to work out D and trimming. The sample yields about 870,000 clones, almost 95% seen once. General observations from the study: All-four-donor shared clonotypes had higher generation probabilities than non-shared clonotypes did. Measured sharing among donors was expected to vary with sequencing depth. Across subsets, estimated richness was generally greater for naive than for memory populations.

Cells designated naive CD8 were CD45RO-negative and were positively selected for CCR7, with terminally differentiated effector memory CD45RA+ cells excluded. The V end was cut by 0 bases, the J end by 6 bases, with 6 bases between. CDR1 SGDLS and CDR2 YYNGEE come from the germline V gene. This CDR3 has 13 residues. For this clone: The target antigen is unknown. The sample carries other DNA sequences with the same CDR3.

The sample taken for sequencing was naive CD8+ T cells sorted from blood. V is TRBV9 and J is TRBJ2-2; possibly TRBD2 for D (5 bases). This clonotype originated in a man aged 25-45 years in good health. CDR3 in DNA: TGTGCCAGCAGCGTAGGGGGAGCCGGGGAGCTGTTTTTT. It specifies CASSVGGAGELFF.